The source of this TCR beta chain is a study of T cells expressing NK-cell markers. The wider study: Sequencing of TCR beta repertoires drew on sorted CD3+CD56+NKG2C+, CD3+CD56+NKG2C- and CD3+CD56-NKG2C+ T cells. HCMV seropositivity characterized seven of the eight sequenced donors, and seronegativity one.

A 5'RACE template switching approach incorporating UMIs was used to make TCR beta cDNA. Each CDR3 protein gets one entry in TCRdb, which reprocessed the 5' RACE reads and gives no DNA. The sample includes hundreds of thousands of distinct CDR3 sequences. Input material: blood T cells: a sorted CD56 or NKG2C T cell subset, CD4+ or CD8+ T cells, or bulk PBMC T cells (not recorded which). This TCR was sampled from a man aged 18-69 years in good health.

The CDR3 region is CSALTSGGFYEQYF. This chain connects TRBV20-1 to TRBJ2-7; checking the TCRdb D call of TRBD2 is not possible without DNA. Germline CDR1 and CDR2: DFQATT and SNEGSKA (reference sequence). This CDR3 spans 14 amino acids.